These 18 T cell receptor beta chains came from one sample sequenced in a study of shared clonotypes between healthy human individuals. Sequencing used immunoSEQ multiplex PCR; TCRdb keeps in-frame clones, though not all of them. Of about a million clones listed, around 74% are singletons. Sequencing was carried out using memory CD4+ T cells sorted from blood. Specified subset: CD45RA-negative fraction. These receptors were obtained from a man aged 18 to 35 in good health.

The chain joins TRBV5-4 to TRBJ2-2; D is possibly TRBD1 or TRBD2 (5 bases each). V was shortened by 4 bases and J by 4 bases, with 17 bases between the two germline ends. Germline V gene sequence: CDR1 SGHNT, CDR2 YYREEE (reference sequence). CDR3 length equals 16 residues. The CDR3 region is CASSPRSEGSTGELFF. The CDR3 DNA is TGTGCCAGCAGCCCTCGATCTGAGGGGAGCACCGGGGAGCTGTTTTTT.

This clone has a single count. CDR3 amino acids: CASSLDASGGNNEQFF. DNA of the CDR3: TGCGCCAGCAGCTTGGATGCTAGCGGGGGAAATAATGAGCAGTTCTTC. The chain employs TRBV5-1 and TRBJ2-1; 10 nucleotides align to TRBD2. Germline CDR1 and CDR2: SGHRS and YFSETQ. The CDR3 sequence is 16 residues long. V lost 0 bases to trimming and J lost 7 bases; unmatched junction nucleotides: 7.

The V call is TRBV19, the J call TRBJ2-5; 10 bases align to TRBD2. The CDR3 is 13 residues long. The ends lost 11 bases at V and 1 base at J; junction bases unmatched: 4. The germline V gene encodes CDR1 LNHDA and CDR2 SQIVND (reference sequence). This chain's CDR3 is CASTSGTQETQYF. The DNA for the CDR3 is TGTGCCTCTACTAGCGGGACCCAAGAGACCCAGTACTTC.

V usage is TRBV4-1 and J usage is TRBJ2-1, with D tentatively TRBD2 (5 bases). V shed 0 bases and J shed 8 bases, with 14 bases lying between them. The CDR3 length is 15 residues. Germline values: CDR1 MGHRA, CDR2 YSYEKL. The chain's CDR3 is CASSQDLVGSDEQFF. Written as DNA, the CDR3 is TGCGCCAGCAGCCAAGACTTGGTAGGGAGCGATGAGCAGTTCTTC.

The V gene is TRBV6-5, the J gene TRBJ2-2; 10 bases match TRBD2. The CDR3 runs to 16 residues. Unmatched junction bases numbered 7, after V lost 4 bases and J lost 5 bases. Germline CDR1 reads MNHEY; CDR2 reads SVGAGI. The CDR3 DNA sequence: TGTGCCAGCAGTTCAGGGCTAGCGGGGGTAACCGGGGAGCTGTTTTTT. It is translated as CASSSGLAGVTGELFF.

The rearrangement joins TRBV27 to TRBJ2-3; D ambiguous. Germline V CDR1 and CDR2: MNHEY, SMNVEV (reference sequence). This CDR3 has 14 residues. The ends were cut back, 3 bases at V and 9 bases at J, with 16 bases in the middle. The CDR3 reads CASSFLIPESTQYF. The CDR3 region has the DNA TGTGCCAGCAGTTTCCTAATCCCAGAGTCGACGCAGTATTTT.

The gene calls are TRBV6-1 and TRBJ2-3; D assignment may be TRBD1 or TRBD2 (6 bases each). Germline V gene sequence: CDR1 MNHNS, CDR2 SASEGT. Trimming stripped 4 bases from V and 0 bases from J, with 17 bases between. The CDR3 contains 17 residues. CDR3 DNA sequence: TGTGCCAGCAGTGCCACCGGAGGGGGTACTAGCACAGATACGCAGTATTTT. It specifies CASSATGGGTSTDTQYF.

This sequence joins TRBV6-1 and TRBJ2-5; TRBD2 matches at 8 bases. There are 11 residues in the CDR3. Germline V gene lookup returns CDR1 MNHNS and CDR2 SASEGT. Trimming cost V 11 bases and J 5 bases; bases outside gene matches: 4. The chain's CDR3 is CASRGGETQYF. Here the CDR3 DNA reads TGTGCCTCACGGGGGGGGGAGACCCAGTACTTC.

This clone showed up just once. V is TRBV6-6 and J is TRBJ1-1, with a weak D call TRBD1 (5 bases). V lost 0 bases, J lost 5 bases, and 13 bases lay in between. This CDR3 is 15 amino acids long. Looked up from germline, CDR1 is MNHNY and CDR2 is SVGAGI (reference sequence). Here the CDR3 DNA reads TGTGCCAGCAGTTACTCGCAAGGGGTGGGGACTGAAGCTTTCTTT. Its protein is CASSYSQGVGTEAFF.

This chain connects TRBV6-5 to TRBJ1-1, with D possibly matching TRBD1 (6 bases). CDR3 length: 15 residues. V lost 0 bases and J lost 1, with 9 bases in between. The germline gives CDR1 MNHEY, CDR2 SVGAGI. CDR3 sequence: CASSYSRTANTEAFF. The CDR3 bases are TGTGCCAGCAGTTACTCTCGGACAGCGAACACTGAAGCTTTCTTT.

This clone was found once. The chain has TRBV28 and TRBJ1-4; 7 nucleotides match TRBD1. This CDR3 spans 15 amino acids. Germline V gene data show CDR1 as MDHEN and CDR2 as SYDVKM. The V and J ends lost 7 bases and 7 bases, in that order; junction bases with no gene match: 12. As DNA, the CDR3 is TGTGCCAGCACTCTCCCCGGACAGGACGTTGAAAAACTGTTTTTT. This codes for CASTLPGQDVEKLFF.

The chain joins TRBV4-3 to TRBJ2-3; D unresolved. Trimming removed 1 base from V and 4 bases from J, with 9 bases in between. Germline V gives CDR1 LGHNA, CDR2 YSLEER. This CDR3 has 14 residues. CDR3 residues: CASSQGPNPDTQYF. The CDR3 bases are TGCGCCAGCAGCCAAGGGCCCAATCCAGATACGCAGTATTTT.

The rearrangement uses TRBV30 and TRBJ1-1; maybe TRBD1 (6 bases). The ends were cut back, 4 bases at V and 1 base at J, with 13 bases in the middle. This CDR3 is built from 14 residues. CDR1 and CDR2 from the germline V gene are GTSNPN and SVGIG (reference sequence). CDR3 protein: CAWNSGVPNTEAFF. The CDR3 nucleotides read TGTGCCTGGAATTCAGGGGTACCGAACACTGAAGCTTTCTTT.

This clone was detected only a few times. CDR3 residues: CASSEFNDSPLHF. In DNA form, the CDR3 reads TGTGCCAGCAGTGAATTTAACGATTCACCCCTCCACTTT. This chain joins TRBV25-1 and TRBJ1-6, with no clear D. CDR1 is MGHDK and CDR2 is SYGVNS in the germline V gene. This CDR3 region has 13 residues. Trimming took off 1 base at V and 8 bases at J, with 6 bases between the two ends.

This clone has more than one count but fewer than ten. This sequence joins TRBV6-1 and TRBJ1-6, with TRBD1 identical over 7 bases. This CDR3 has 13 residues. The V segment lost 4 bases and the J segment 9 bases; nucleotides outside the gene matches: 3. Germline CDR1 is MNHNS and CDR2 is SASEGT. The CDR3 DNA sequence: TGTGCCAGCAGTGCAGGGACAGTTTCACCCCTCCACTTT. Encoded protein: CASSAGTVSPLHF.

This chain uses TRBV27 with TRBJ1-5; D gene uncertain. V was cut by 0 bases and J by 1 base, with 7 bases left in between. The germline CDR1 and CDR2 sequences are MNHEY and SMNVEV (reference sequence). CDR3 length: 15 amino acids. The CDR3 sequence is CASSLSGTSNQPQHF. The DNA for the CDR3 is TGTGCCAGCAGTTTATCGGGCACAAGCAATCAGCCCCAGCATTTT.

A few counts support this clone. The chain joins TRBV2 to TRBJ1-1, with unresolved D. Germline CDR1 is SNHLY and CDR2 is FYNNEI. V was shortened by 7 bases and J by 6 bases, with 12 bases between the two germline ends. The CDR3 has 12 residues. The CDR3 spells CASNRQRAEAFF. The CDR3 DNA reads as TGTGCCAGCAATCGGCAAAGGGCTGAAGCTTTCTTT.

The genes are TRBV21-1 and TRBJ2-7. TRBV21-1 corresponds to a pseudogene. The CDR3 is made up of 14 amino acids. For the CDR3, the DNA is TGTGCCAGCGGTGTGTCAGGGAGCTCCTACGAGCAGTACTTC. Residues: CASGVSGSSYEQYF.